A single sample is the source of the 5 T cell receptor beta chains below, sequenced in a study of a mutant IDH1 vaccine in newly diagnosed glioma. The time point here: week 35, safety follow-up. In every dose of vaccine, 300 ug of mutant IDH1 20-mer peptide was given alongside topical imiquimod. Clones were sequenced by immunoSEQ multiplex PCR, and TCRdb holds only the in-frame ones, with some missing. In the table there are roughly 30,000 clones, approximately 77% of which are singletons. These receptors' targets are unknown. The input for sequencing was PBMCs, taken from a glioma patient whose treatment included an IDH1 peptide vaccine. Every receptor here comes from a man aged 30 to 45 with glioma.

The genes are TRBV27 and TRBJ2-5; D is perhaps TRBD1 or TRBD2 (6 bases each). The germline V gene encodes CDR1 MNHEY and CDR2 SMNVEV (reference sequence). V was shortened by 4 bases and J by 4 bases, with 10 bases between the two germline ends. The CDR3 totals 13 residues. This CDR3 reads CASSSRGLETQYF. The CDR3 nucleotides are TGTGCCAGCAGTTCCCGGGGGCTAGAGACCCAGTACTTC.

The V gene is TRBV4-2, the J gene TRBJ2-1, with 7 bases that match TRBD1. J was trimmed by 7 bases and V by 6 bases; bases with no gene match: 12. CDR3 length: 15 residues. Germline V gene data show CDR1 as LGHNA and CDR2 as YNFKEQ. The CDR3, as DNA: TGTGCCAGCAGAGAAGCCCGACAGGGATTTAATGAGCAGTTCTTC. This translates into CASREARQGFNEQFF.

V usage is TRBV4-2 and J usage is TRBJ2-7, with TRBD2 matching 10 bases. Losses at the gene ends were 3 bases for V and 1 base for J; bases not matched to a gene: 6. From germline, CDR1 is LGHNA and CDR2 YNFKEQ. This CDR3 region has 16 residues. CDR3 nucleotides: TGTGCCAGCAGCCATCCCACTAGCGGGAAGTCCTACGAGCAGTACTTC. This translates into CASSHPTSGKSYEQYF.

CDR3 residues: CASSFLGNQPQHF. CDR3 bases: TGTGCCAGCAGTTTTTTAGGTAATCAGCCCCAGCATTTT. The chain uses TRBV28 and TRBJ1-5; D not certain. In germline, CDR1 is MDHEN, CDR2 SYDVKM. V was pared by 3 bases and J by 4 bases, with 7 bases between. CDR3 length equals 13 residues.

V and J are TRBV2 and TRBJ1-4, with TRBD1 matching 9 bases. J lost 6 bases, V lost 4 bases, and 6 bases had no gene match. From germline, CDR1 is SNHLY and CDR2 FYNNEI. This CDR3 region has 15 residues. The CDR3 is CASSGGQGTYEKLFF. CDR3 bases: TGTGCCAGCAGTGGGGGACAGGGCACGTATGAAAAACTGTTTTTT.